This is a list of T cell receptor beta chains from one sample in a study of blood T cell repertoires in COVID-19. Produced via immunoSEQ multiplex PCR; TCRdb's table is partial and in-frame only. The data hold some 330,000 clones, with 65% to 90% observed a single time. Input material: PBMCs or T cells enriched from blood (not recorded which). All receptors come from a man aged 25-45 years who had recovered from COVID-19. Each CDR3 is given with its conserved first and last residue. A D gene is named only where the DNA matches it firmly. Clone size, where shown, is once, few, many, or a class for clones that have expanded.

CDR3,DNA,D,J,size,V
CASSDRGNEQYF,TGCGCCAGCAGCGACAGGGGTAACGAGCAGTACTTC,TRBD1,TRBJ2-7,-,TRBV5-1
CASSSFRDRGDYGYTF,TGTGCCAGCAGCTCGTTCCGGGACAGGGGAGACTATGGCTACACCTTC,TRBD1,TRBJ1-2,-,TRBV7-9
CAIAGQGYEQYF,TGTGCCATCGCGGGACAGGGCTACGAGCAGTACTTC,TRBD1,TRBJ2-7,-,TRBV10-3
CASSPDPGQGSSYEQYF,TGTGCCAGCTCACCTGACCCGGGACAGGGGAGCTCCTACGAGCAGTACTTC,TRBD1,TRBJ2-7,-,TRBV18
CASSYSRAVELFF,TGTGCCAGCAGTTACTCGCGGGCCGTAGAGCTGTTTTTT,-,TRBJ2-2,-,TRBV6-6
CASTQRRDTDTQYF,TGTGCCAGCACCCAGAGGCGGGATACAGATACGCAGTATTTT,-,TRBJ2-3,-,TRBV6-5
CASRVAGAYEQYF,TGTGCCAGCAGGGTAGCGGGAGCATACGAGCAGTACTTC,TRBD2,TRBJ2-7,-,TRBV2
CASSATGTGELFF,TGTGCCAGCAGCGCTACCGGGACAGGGGAGCTGTTTTTT,-,TRBJ2-2,-,TRBV2
CASQGWSSYNEQFF,TGTGCCAGTCAGGGGTGGAGCTCCTACAATGAGCAGTTCTTC,-,TRBJ2-1,-,TRBV19
CASSIATYSGNTIYF,TGTGCCAGTAGTATAGCGACTTACTCTGGAAACACCATATATTTT,-,TRBJ1-3,-,TRBV19
CASSFRAPRDNRHLYSNQPQHF,TGTGCTAGCAGCTTTAGGGCGCCTCGGGACAACCGACACCTTTATAGCAATCAGCCCCAGCATTTT,-,TRBJ1-5,-,TRBV7-7
CASSEALHGSQETQYF,TGTGCCAGCAGTGAAGCGCTTCACGGTTCCCAAGAGACCCAGTACTTC,-,TRBJ2-5,-,TRBV6-1
CASSLQEGAVGTQYF,TGTGCCAGCAGCTTACAAGAAGGGGCCGTGGGGACCCAGTACTTC,-,TRBJ2-5,-,TRBV7-8
CAWSGLAAEQFF,TGTGCCTGGAGTGGACTAGCGGCTGAGCAGTTCTTC,TRBD2,TRBJ2-1,-,TRBV30
CASSQVAEQESFF,TGCGCCAGCAGCCAAGTAGCGGAACAGGAATCTTTCTTT,-,TRBJ1-1,-,TRBV4-1
CASSLAGGSGELFF,TGTGCCAGCAGCCTAGCGGGAGGGTCCGGGGAGCTGTTTTTT,TRBD2,TRBJ2-2,-,TRBV7-2
CASSYREKLFF,TGTGCCAGCAGTTACCGTGAAAAACTGTTTTTT,-,TRBJ1-4,-,TRBV6-5
CASFPWDRGTEAFF,TGTGCCAGCTTCCCCTGGGACAGGGGAACTGAAGCTTTCTTT,TRBD1,TRBJ1-1,-,TRBV5-5
CASSTGTKPYEQYF,TGTGCCAGTAGTACCGGGACTAAGCCTTACGAGCAGTACTTC,TRBD2,TRBJ2-7,-,TRBV19
CASSYGLAGTGELFF,TGTGCCAGCAGTTACGGTCTAGCGGGAACCGGGGAGCTGTTTTTT,TRBD2,TRBJ2-2,once,TRBV6-2/TRBV6-3
CASSQAGEGNYGYTF,TGCGCCAGCAGCCAAGCGGGAGAGGGGAACTATGGCTACACCTTC,-,TRBJ1-2,-,TRBV4-1
CASSPTGYGYTF,TGTGCCAGCAGTCCCACAGGGTATGGCTACACCTTC,-,TRBJ1-2,few,TRBV27
CASSPQTGWATEAFF,TGTGCCAGCAGCCCACAGACAGGTTGGGCCACTGAAGCTTTCTTT,-,TRBJ1-1,-,TRBV11-2
CASSRTGTGGYTF,TGTGCCAGCAGCCGAACCGGGACTGGCGGCTACACCTTC,-,TRBJ1-2,-,TRBV5-4
CASSSTGREWSDYGYTF,TGTGCCAGCAGCTCCACAGGGCGCGAATGGTCTGACTATGGCTACACCTTC,-,TRBJ1-2,-,TRBV7-6
CASSELRDSSQETQYF,TGTGCCAGCAGTGAATTGAGGGACAGCTCTCAAGAGACCCAGTACTTC,TRBD1,TRBJ2-5,-,TRBV25-1
CASSLGGRAKNIQYF,TGCGCCAGCAGCTTAGGGGGCCGAGCCAAAAACATTCAGTACTTC,TRBD1,TRBJ2-4,-,TRBV5-1
CASSEGRGNQPQHF,TGTGCCAGCAGTGAAGGGCGGGGTAATCAGCCCCAGCATTTT,-,TRBJ1-5,once,TRBV2
CASSPPRGGSYEQYF,TGTGCCAGCTCACCACCGAGGGGAGGGTCCTACGAGCAGTACTTC,TRBD2,TRBJ2-7,-,TRBV18
CASSIGASTNEKLFF,TGTGCCAGTAGTATAGGAGCCTCGACTAATGAAAAACTGTTTTTT,-,TRBJ1-4,-,TRBV19
CAIRGPSVTEAFF,TGTGCCATCAGGGGCCCCTCCGTCACTGAAGCTTTCTTT,-,TRBJ1-1,-,TRBV10-3
CASSLVGREYEQYF,TGCGCCAGCAGCTTGGTTGGGAGGGAATACGAGCAGTACTTC,TRBD2,TRBJ2-7,-,TRBV5-1
CASSPGTPNTEAFF,TGTGCCAGCTCACCAGGGACACCGAACACTGAAGCTTTCTTT,-,TRBJ1-1,-,TRBV18
CASSLNSGETQYF,TGTGCTAGCAGCTTAAACAGTGGTGAGACCCAGTACTTC,-,TRBJ2-5,-,TRBV7-7
CASSSGYGYTF,TGTGCCAGCAGCTCAGGCTATGGCTACACCTTC,-,TRBJ1-2,once,TRBV12-3/TRBV12-4
CASSIDYGYTF,TGTGCCAGCAGTATCGACTATGGCTACACCTTC,-,TRBJ1-2,few,TRBV2
CATSDLGGRGQGRNEQFF,TGTGCCACCAGTGATTTGGGGGGAAGGGGACAGGGGAGGAATGAGCAGTTCTTC,TRBD1,TRBJ2-1,-,TRBV24-1
CASSPGSWGGEETQYF,TGTGCCAGCTCACCAGGGAGCTGGGGGGGCGAAGAGACCCAGTACTTC,-,TRBJ2-5,-,TRBV18
CASSLAQRTGGREQYF,TGTGCCAGCAGCTTAGCGCAACGAACAGGGGGTCGAGAGCAGTACTTC,TRBD1,TRBJ2-7,-,TRBV7-9
CASSFDTNPEAFF,TGTGCCAGCAGCTTCGACACGAATCCTGAAGCTTTCTTT,-,TRBJ1-1,-,TRBV5-6
CASSERRGLAGDEQYF,TGTGCCAGCAGTGAAAGGAGGGGACTAGCGGGGGACGAGCAGTACTTC,TRBD2,TRBJ2-7,-,TRBV25-1
CASHAYGTENTEAFF,TGTGCCAGCCACGCATACGGGACAGAGAACACTGAAGCTTTCTTT,TRBD1,TRBJ1-1,-,TRBV7-9
CASITRRVAYNEQFF,TGTGCCAGCATTACTCGTCGCGTCGCCTACAATGAGCAGTTCTTC,-,TRBJ2-1,-,TRBV21-1
CASSGASKLFF,TGTGCCAGCAGTGGAGCATCCAAGCTGTTTTTT,-,TRBJ2-2,few,TRBV2
CASRTPGGGGPLVRELFF,TGTGCCAGTCGAACCCCCGGAGGCGGGGGCCCTTTGGTCCGGGAGCTGTTTTTT,-,TRBJ2-2,few,TRBV19
CASSTNGGDQPQHF,TGTGCCAGCAGCACAAACGGGGGGGACCAGCCCCAGCATTTT,-,TRBJ1-5,-,TRBV7-2
CATSRGQMNTEAFF,TGTGCCACCAGCAGAGGACAGATGAACACTGAAGCTTTCTTT,-,TRBJ1-1,-,TRBV15